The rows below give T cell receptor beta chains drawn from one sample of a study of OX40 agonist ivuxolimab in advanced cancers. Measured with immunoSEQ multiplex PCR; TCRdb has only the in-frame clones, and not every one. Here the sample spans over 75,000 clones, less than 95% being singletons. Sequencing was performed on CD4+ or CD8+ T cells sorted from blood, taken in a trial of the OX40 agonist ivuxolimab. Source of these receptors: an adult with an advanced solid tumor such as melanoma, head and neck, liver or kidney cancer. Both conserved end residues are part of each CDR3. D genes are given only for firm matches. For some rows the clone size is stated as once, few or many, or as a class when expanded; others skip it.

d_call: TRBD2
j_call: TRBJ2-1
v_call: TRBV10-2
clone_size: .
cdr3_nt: TGCGCCAGCAGTGAGGGGCCCGCGGGAGGGCCGGCCAATGAGCAGTTCTTC
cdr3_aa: CASSEGPAGGPANEQFF

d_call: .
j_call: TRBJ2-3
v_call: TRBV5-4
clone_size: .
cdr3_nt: TGTGCCAGCAGCGTGGGACCTTACACAGATACGCAGTATTTT
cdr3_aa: CASSVGPYTDTQYF

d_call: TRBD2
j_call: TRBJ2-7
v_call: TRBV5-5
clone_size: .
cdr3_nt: TGTGCCAGCAGAGCCGGGACTATGCTAGAGCAGTACTTC
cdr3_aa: CASRAGTMLEQYF

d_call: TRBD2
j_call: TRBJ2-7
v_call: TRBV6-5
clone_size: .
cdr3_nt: TGTGCCAGCAGTTTACTAGCGGGAGGCGAGCAGTACTTC
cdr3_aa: CASSLLAGGEQYF

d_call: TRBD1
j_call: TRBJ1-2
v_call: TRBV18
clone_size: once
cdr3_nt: TGTGCCAGCTCACCAGTGCGTACAGGGGAATATGGCTACACCTTC
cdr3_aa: CASSPVRTGEYGYTF

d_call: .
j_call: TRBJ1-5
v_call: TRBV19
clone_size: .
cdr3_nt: TGTGCCAGTAGTATAGGGGGAGTGAGCAATCAGCCCCAGCATTTT
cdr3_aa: CASSIGGVSNQPQHF

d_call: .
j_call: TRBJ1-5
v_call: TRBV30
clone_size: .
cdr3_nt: TGTGCCTGGAGTGGACAGTCTAATCAGCCCCAGCATTTT
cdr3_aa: CAWSGQSNQPQHF

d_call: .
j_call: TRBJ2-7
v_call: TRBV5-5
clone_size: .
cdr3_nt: TGTGCCAGCAGCTGGACGCGAACCGGGGACACCTACGAGCAGTACTTC
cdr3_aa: CASSWTRTGDTYEQYF

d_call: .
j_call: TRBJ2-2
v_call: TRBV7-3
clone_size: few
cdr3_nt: TGTGCCAGCAGCTTCCTAAGGGGGACCGGGGAGCTGTTTTTT
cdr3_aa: CASSFLRGTGELFF

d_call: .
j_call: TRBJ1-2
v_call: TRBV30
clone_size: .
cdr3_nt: TGTGCCTGGAGTGTTCTACCGACAGGAGGGTGGTCGAGCGGCTACACCTTC
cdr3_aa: CAWSVLPTGGWSSGYTF

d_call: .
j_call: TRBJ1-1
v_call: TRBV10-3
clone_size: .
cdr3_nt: TGTGCCATCAGTGAGTCGGCCGCCCGAGCTTTCTTT
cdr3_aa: CAISESAARAFF

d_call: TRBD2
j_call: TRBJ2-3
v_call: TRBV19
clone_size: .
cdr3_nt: TGTGCCAGTAGTTCGGGAGGCGGGACAGATACGCAGTATTTT
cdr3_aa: CASSSGGGTDTQYF

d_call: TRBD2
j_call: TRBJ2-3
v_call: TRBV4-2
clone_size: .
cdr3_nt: TGTGCCAGCAGCCAAGTGGGGGGGGGTTCAGATACGCAGTATTTT
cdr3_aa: CASSQVGGGSDTQYF

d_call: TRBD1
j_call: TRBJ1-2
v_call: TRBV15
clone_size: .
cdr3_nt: TGTGCCACCAGCAGAGATCCTGGGCAGGGGGTGAACTATGGCTACACCTTC
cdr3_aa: CATSRDPGQGVNYGYTF

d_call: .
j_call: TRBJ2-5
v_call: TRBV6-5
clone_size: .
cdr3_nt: TGTGCCAGCAGTTACCAGGGCCAAGAGACCCAGTACTTC
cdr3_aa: CASSYQGQETQYF

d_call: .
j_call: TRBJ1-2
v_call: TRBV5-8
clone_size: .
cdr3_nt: TGTGCCAGCAGCTTGGGGGGCTACACCTTC
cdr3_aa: CASSLGGYTF

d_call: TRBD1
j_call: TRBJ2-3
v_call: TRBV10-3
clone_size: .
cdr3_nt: TGTGCCATCAGTAAGACAGGGGAGGCTAGCACAGATACGCAGTATTTT
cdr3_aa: CAISKTGEASTDTQYF

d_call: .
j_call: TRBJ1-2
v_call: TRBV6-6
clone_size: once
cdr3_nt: TGTGCCAGCAGTTACTCGCCCGGGGTTGGTGGCTACACCTTC
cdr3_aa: CASSYSPGVGGYTF

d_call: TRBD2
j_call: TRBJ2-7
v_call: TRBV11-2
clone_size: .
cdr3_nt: TGTGCCAGCAGCTTAGATCGGACTAGCGACGAGCAGTACTTC
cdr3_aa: CASSLDRTSDEQYF

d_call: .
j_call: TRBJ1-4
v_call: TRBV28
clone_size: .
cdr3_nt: TGTGCCAGCAGTTTATGGGGAGAGAGTCTCGAAAAACTGTTTTTT
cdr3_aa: CASSLWGESLEKLFF

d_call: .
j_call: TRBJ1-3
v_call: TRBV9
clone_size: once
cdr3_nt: TGTGCCAGCAGCGGAGATGGGAGGAGCTCTGGAAACACCATATATTTT
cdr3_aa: CASSGDGRSSGNTIYF

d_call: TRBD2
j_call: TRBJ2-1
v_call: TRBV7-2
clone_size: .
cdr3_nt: TGTGCCAGCAGCTTAGAACGGGTGCGGGGGGGCTACAATGAGCAGTTCTTC
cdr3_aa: CASSLERVRGGYNEQFF

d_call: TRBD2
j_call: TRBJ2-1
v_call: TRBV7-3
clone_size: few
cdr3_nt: TGTGCCAGCAGTTTTATAGCGGGAGGGCCGGGTGTTGGTGAGCAGTTCTTC
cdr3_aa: CASSFIAGGPGVGEQFF

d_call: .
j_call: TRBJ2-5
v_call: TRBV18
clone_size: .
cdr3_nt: TGTGCCAGCTCACGCGAAGTGGGGCGGGAGACCCAGTACTTC
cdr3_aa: CASSREVGRETQYF

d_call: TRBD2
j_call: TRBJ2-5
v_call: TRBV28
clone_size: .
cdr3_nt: TGTGCCAGCACTCCTCGGGGGGGCAGGGAGCAAGAGACCCAGTACTTC
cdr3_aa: CASTPRGGREQETQYF

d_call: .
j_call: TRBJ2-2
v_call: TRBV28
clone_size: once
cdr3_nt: TGTGCCAGCAGTTTATGGAGAACGGAGCTGTTTTTT
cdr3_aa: CASSLWRTELFF

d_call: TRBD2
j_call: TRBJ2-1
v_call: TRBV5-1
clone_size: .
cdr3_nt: TGCGCCAGCAGCCCCTTAGCGGGAGATCTGAATGAGCAGTTCTTC
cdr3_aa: CASSPLAGDLNEQFF

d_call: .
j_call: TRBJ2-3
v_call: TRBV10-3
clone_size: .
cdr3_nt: TGTGCCATCAGTGAGTTGGGAGATACGCAGTATTTT
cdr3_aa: CAISELGDTQYF

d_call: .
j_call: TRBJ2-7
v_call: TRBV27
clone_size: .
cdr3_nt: TGTGCCAGCAGTTACCCCGACCAGGGTAACGGCTACGAGCAGTACTTC
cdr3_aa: CASSYPDQGNGYEQYF

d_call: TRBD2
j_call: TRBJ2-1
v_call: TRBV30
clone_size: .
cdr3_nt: TGTGCCTGGAATAATTTTCGGACTAGCGGCAGTCCGGGTGAGCAGTTCTTC
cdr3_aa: CAWNNFRTSGSPGEQFF

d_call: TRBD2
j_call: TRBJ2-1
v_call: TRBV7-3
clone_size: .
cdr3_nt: TGTGCCAGCAGCTCCAGCGGGAGGGGAAATGAGCAGTTCTTC
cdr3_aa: CASSSSGRGNEQFF

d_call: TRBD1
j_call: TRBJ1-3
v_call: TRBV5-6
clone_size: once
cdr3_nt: TGTGCCAGCAGCTTGAACAGGGGGAACACCATATATTTT
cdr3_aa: CASSLNRGNTIYF

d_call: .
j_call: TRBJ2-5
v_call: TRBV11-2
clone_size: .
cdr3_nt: TGTGCCAGCAGATCAGGGCTGAGCGGATCCCAAGAGACCCAGTACTTC
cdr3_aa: CASRSGLSGSQETQYF

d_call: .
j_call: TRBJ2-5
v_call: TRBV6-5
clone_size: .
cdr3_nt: TGTGCCAGCAGTTACCGGGCCCAGTCCGGGGAGACCCAGTACTTC
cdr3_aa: CASSYRAQSGETQYF

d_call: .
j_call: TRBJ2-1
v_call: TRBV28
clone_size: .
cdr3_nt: TGTGCCAGCAGTTTCTGGACAGCAGGGCAGTTCTTC
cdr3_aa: CASSFWTAGQFF

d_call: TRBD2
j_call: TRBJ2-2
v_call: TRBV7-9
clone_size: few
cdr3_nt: TGTGCCAGCAGCGGGAGACTAGCTATCAACACCGGGGAGCTGTTTTTT
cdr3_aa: CASSGRLAINTGELFF

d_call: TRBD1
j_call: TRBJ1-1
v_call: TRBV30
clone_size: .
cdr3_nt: TGTGCCTGGAGTGTAGACAGGGACACTGAAGCTTTCTTT
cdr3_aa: CAWSVDRDTEAFF

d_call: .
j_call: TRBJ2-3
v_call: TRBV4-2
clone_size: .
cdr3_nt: TGTGCCAGCAGCCAAGCAGGGGCTGGAGATACGCAGTATTTT
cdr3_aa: CASSQAGAGDTQYF

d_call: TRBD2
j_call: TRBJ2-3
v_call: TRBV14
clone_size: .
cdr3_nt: TGTGCCAGCAGCCAAGATCGTCCGGGAGGTGGCACAGATACGCAGTATTTT
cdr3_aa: CASSQDRPGGGTDTQYF

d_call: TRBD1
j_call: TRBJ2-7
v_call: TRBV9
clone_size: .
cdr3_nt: TGTGCCAGCAGCCCCCGACAGGGGACGGACTACGAGCAGTACTTC
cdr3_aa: CASSPRQGTDYEQYF

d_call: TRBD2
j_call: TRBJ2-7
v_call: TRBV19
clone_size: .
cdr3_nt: TGTGCCAGTACCAGCCCGCGCGGGAGGGGGAGTACCAAGCAGTACTTC
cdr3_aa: CASTSPRGRGSTKQYF